The clone carrying this TCR beta chain was detected ten times or more. The data are from a study of early T cells in non-severe SARS-CoV-2 infection. The CDR3 is 14 residues long. V shed 2 bases and J shed 0 bases, with 6 bases lying between them. Germline V gene lookup returns CDR1 SGHTA and CDR2 FQGNSA. Each CDR3 protein is one row after TCRdb ran MiXCR on the 5' RACE reads. The sample lists fewer than 85,000 distinct CDR3 sequences; about 10% were seen once. Sequencing was performed on whole blood, taken at baseline. The J gene is TRBJ2-3, the V gene TRBV7-2; D gene unclear. The TCR comes from an adult who was a healthcare worker with PCR-confirmed SARS-CoV-2 infection or an uninfected control (not recorded which). The CDR3 spells CASSLLKSTDTQYF. The DNA for the CDR3 is TGTGCCAGCAGCTTACTGAAGAGCACAGATACGCAGTATTTT.